This T cell receptor beta chain was observed in a study of blood T cell repertoires in COVID-19 (dated by TCRdb to 2019 to 2021). Looking at the study overall: Samples covering the acute and convalescent phases of COVID-19 were provided by collaborators in the United States, Italy and Spain. The material from the prospective study consisted of cDNA or gDNA derived from T cells, B-cell-depleted T cells, or PBMCs. Deeply sampled blood TCRbeta repertoires from subjects exposed to, actively infected with, or recovered from COVID-19 were included in the dataset. The repertoires were made available in a free public database intended to serve as a resource for research on the immune response to SARS-CoV-2. Samples were obtained from the ongoing ImmuneRACE study (first 160 participants) and from some 1,300 subjects provided by 6 global collaborators. The sample metadata nearly always contained a de-identified subject ID, COVID-19 status, age in years and sex. Where available, HLA class I and class II types were taken from metadata supplied by the sample provider and were not determined by assay-based typing.

What the work shows at the level of the full study, not this receptor alone: Clinical and demographic metadata were provided uncurated, with the amount varying by source and participant.

Collaborating institutions collected whole blood in K2EDTA tubes following their own protocols. Collaborator samples were shipped for TCRbeta analysis as frozen whole blood, isolated PBMCs, or DNA extracted from either sample type. As encoded in the germline V gene (reference sequence), CDR1 is SEHNR while CDR2 is FQNEAQ. Including cysteine and phenylalanine, the CDR3 has 14 amino acids. Just CDR3 DNA is preserved here, 42 bases in frame from base 1. From V the trimming removes 6 bases and from J it removes 5 bases, while the gene matches leave 8 bases of the junction unaccounted for. To note about this clone: It has no known antigen specificity. No base qualities exist here, and no much larger clone lies one base off it.

TCRbeta CDR3 regions were amplified from genomic DNA by means of the immunoSEQ Assay, a bias-controlled multiplex PCR. The study's processing was this. Nucleated cell counts per sample were estimated from amplification of reference gene primers within the assay. To quantify the absolute abundance of each unique TCRbeta CDR3 rearrangement, sequence reads were collapsed and filtered. For each sample, productive Simpson clonality was calculated by taking the square root of Simpson's diversity index across productive rearrangements. TCRdb took over this immuneACCESS table, retaining in-frame rearrangements with V and J assigned. Such tables are incomplete; in checked studies, under half of the missing clones stem from an unresolved V gene, and the remainder is unexplained. The V and J calls and clone size are taken from that table; D and trimming were inferred from the DNA. The table for this sample lists about 86,000 clones; around four fifths of them were counted only once. The ten largest account for about 3.4% of the sample.

The sample consisted of peripheral blood. The chain joins TRBV7-9 to TRBJ1-2; 8 junctional bases match TRBD1. The TCR comes from a man aged 45-60 years with acute or convalescent COVID-19. The CDR3 region has the sequence CASSLGQVLYGYTF. The nucleotide sequence is given as TGTGCCAGCAGTTTGGGACAGGTTTTATATGGCTACACCTTC. The full variable domain, completed from the reference TRBV7-9 and TRBJ1-2 proteins outside the CDR3, reads DTGVSQNPRHKITKRGQNVTFRCDPISEHNRLYWYRQTLGQGPEFLTYFQNEAQLEKSRLLSDRFSAERPKGSFSTLEIQRTEQGDSAMYLCASSLGQVLYGYTFGSGTRLTVV.